Presented here are 13 T cell receptor beta chains from one specimen sequenced in a study of post-analysis software for immune sequencing data. Broader study findings: Five TRBV segments, including TRBV5-6, TRBV5-1 and TRBV20-1, were more frequent in patients than controls.

Unique molecular identifiers had been added to the TCR beta cDNA libraries. Each CDR3 protein gets one entry after TCRdb re-called the PCR reads with MiXCR. The sample carries hundreds of thousands of distinct CDR3 sequences, roughly 29% recorded once. Which antigens these TCRs recognize remains unknown. Material: blood. The receptors derive from a girl aged 5 to 17 with multiple sclerosis.

This clonotype was recorded a few times. The chain joins TRBV5-4 to TRBJ2-3, with D tentatively TRBD2 (5 bases). This CDR3 is 12 amino acids long. Trimming left V 7 bases short and J 8 bases short, with 14 bases between. Looked up from germline, CDR1 is SGHNT and CDR2 is YYREEE (reference sequence). CDR3 amino acids: CASLDSMGTQYF. CDR3 DNA: TGTGCCAGCCTGGACTCCATGGGTACGCAGTATTTT.

The genes are TRBV6-1 and TRBJ2-1, with TRBD2 matching 11 bases. Germline-derived CDR1 and CDR2 are MNHNS and SASEGT. The ends lost 8 bases at V and 4 bases at J; junction bases unmatched: 19. This CDR3 has 19 amino acids. The CDR3 DNA reads TGTGCCAGCCTAAGACAAGTCCCGACTAGCGGGGCTGGGTACAATGAGCAGTTCTTC. Protein: CASLRQVPTSGAGYNEQFF.

This clonotype was seen many times. The junction does not match germline at one end; this may be a read error. The V gene is TRBV6-5, the J gene TRBJ2-3, with no clear D. This CDR3 has 15 amino acids. Per the germline V gene, CDR1 is MNHEY and CDR2 is SVGAGI. Here the CDR3 reads CASSYSMTSADTQYF. The CDR3 DNA reads TGTGCCAGCAGCTACTCAATGACCTCGGCAGATACGCAGTATTTT.

This clonotype has only a few counts. The chain is built from TRBV15 and TRBJ2-5; D possibly matches TRBD1 or TRBD2 (5 bases each). Germline V gene sequence: CDR1 LNHNV, CDR2 YYDKDF (reference sequence). V was cut by 1 base and J by 11 bases, with 20 bases left in between. The CDR3 is made up of 15 amino acids. The CDR3 sequence: CATSRAGTEHLEQYF. The DNA of the CDR3 is TGTGCCACCAGCAGAGCCGGGACGGAACACTTGGAGCAGTACTTC.

For this clonotype: Given a much more abundant clone one base away, this may be a read error. The V gene is TRBV29-1, the J gene TRBJ2-5, with 8 bases identical to TRBD1. Germline V gene data show CDR1 as SQVTM and CDR2 as ANQGSEA. The CDR3 is 12 amino acids. The CDR3 coding sequence is TGCAGCGCTGACAGGGGCGAACAGACCCGGTACTTC. As protein: CSADRGEQTRYF.

The J gene is TRBJ2-3, the V gene TRBV29-1, with TRBD1 identical over 10 bases. After removal of 6 bases from V and 4 bases from J, the junction contained 4 bases not matched to a gene. CDR1 SQVTM and CDR2 ANQGSEA come from the germline V gene. CDR3 length: 13 residues. The chain's CDR3 is CSVPGTGADTQYF. CDR3 DNA sequence: TGCAGCGTGCCCGGGACAGGGGCAGATACGCAGTATTTT.

J is TRBJ2-1 and V is TRBV7-9; 9 nucleotides agree with TRBD1. The CDR3 has 14 residues. With V trimmed by 3 bases and J by 8 bases, 5 bases remained unmatched. Germline V lookup: CDR1 SEHNR, CDR2 FQNEAQ (reference sequence). CDR3: CASSFDRGVDEQFF. In DNA form, the CDR3 reads TGTGCCAGCAGCTTTGACAGGGGGGTCGATGAGCAGTTCTTC.

Many counts were recorded for this clonotype. The chain uses TRBV9 and TRBJ2-3; no clear D. CDR1 is SGDLS, CDR2 YYNGEE, per germline. V was pared by 3 bases and J by 0 bases, with 8 bases between. The length of the CDR3 is 14 residues. In DNA form, the CDR3 reads TGTGCCAGCAGCGGGGCAACCAGCACAGATACGCAGTATTTT. Amino acids: CASSGATSTDTQYF.

V usage is TRBV28 and J usage is TRBJ2-6; TRBD1 agrees at 7 bases. CDR3 size: 17 residues. Germline V CDR1 and CDR2: MDHEN, SYDVKM. V lost 7 bases and J lost 4; bases outside the gene matches: 13. For the CDR3, the DNA is TGTGCCAGCACAAAAAGACAGGGTTCGTCCGGGGCCAACGTCCTGACTTTC. It codes for CASTKRQGSSGANVLTF. The full variable domain, with the rest looked up from reference TRBV28 and TRBJ2-6, is DVKVTQSSRYLVKRTGEKVFLECVQDMDHENMFWYRQDPGLGLRLIYFSYDVKMKEKGDIPEGYSVSREKKERFSLILESASTNQTSMYLCASTKRQGSSGANVLTFGAGSRLTVL.

The genes are TRBV3-1 and TRBJ2-3; TRBD2 might be the D (6 bases). Per germline, CDR1 LGHDT and CDR2 YNNKEL (reference sequence). The length of the CDR3 is 14 residues. Trimming pared 1 base from V and 8 bases from J, leaving 13 bases between. CDR3 amino acids: CASSQAGEMGTQYF. The CDR3 region has the DNA TGTGCCAGCAGCCAAGCGGGGGAGATGGGTACGCAGTATTTT.

The chain links TRBV27 to TRBJ2-3, with TRBD2 matching 7 bases. Germline assignment: CDR1 MNHEY and CDR2 SMNVEV (reference sequence). CDR3 length: 15 amino acids. Trimming at V came to 8 bases and at J to 1 base, leaving 9 bases not matched to a gene. The CDR3 DNA reads as TGTGCCAGCCATAGTTCGCGGGAGTGCACAGATACGCAGTATTTT. Its translation: CASHSSRECTDTQYF.

This clonotype was seen more than once but under ten times. This chain uses TRBV14 with TRBJ2-7; weak D call: TRBD2 (6 bases). The CDR3 contains 14 residues. The ends were cut back, 8 bases at V and 2 bases at J, with 16 bases in the middle. Germline values: CDR1 SGHDN, CDR2 FVKESK. The CDR3 DNA reads TGTGCCAGCGCCGGGACTCAATCTGCCTACGAGCAGTACTTC. Translating gives CASAGTQSAYEQYF.

The table lists this clonotype with a few counts. The V call is TRBV20-1, the J call TRBJ2-3, with 15 bases aligning to TRBD2. With V trimmed by 6 bases and J by 6 bases, 1 base remained unmatched. This CDR3 comprises 13 residues. Germline V CDR1 and CDR2: DFQATT, SNEGSKA (reference sequence). The DNA of the CDR3 is TGCAGTGCAGGACTAGCGGGAGGGGATACGCAGTATTTT. Translation: CSAGLAGGDTQYF.